The clone carrying this T cell receptor beta chain appeared a few times. This sample stems from a study of patients and donors after allogeneic stem cell transplantation. Germline-derived CDR1 and CDR2 are SGDLS and YYNGEE. This CDR3 spans 13 amino acids. The junction had 2 bases not matched to a gene; V was cut back by 3 bases and J by 6 bases. TCRdb itself ran the RT-PCR reads through MiXCR, one entry per CDR3 protein. Among around 23,000 distinct CDR3 sequences listed, about 30% were seen once. The sequenced sample was blood, either unsorted or a sorted T cell fraction (not recorded which). The rearrangement uses TRBV9 and TRBJ1-2; 10 bases line up with TRBD1. The receptor was derived from a human donor who was either an allogeneic HSCT recipient or a stem cell or donor lymphocyte infusion donor (not recorded which). It is not recorded whose cells these are; they may come from a transplant donor. The CDR3 reads CASSATGGNGYTF. The DNA of the CDR3 is TGTGCCAGCAGCGCGACAGGGGGCAATGGCTACACCTTC.